These 28 T cell receptor beta chains share one sample of origin, sequenced in a study of T cells after yellow fever vaccination. Via MiXCR, TCRdb re-called the 5' RACE reads, giving one row per CDR3 protein. Of 300,000 or so distinct CDR3 sequences in the sample, 13% are singletons; the top ten hold about 0.51%. The source material was CD4+ T cells sorted from PBMCs, sampled 45 days after the yellow fever booster vaccination. The source of these receptors is a young man who received the YFV17D yellow fever vaccine.

This chain connects TRBV18 to TRBJ1-1; no definite D call. Germline V gene lookup returns CDR1 KGHSH and CDR2 LQKENI. Trimming stripped 5 bases from V and 1 base from J, with 11 bases between. The CDR3 extends over 14 amino acids. The CDR3 DNA follows: TGTGCCAGCTCAATTGGGGAACAGAACACTGAAGCTTTCTTT. Translation: CASSIGEQNTEAFF.

The V and J genes are TRBV18 and TRBJ2-5, with 9 positions matching TRBD2. The germline V gene encodes CDR1 KGHSH and CDR2 LQKENI. Trimming removed 1 base from V and 3 bases from J; junction bases left unmatched: 6. CDR3 length equals 16 residues. As DNA, the CDR3 is TGTGCCAGCTCACCACAGGAGACTAGCGGAAAAGAGACCCAGTACTTC. This encodes CASSPQETSGKETQYF.

The chain combines TRBV7-2 with TRBJ1-5; D not resolved. This CDR3 is 13 amino acids long. Germline lookup yields CDR1 SGHTA and CDR2 FQGNSA. V was trimmed by 3 bases and J by 4 bases, leaving 7 bases between them. The CDR3 loop is CASSFTWNQPQHF. In DNA form, the CDR3 reads TGTGCCAGCAGCTTCACGTGGAATCAGCCCCAGCATTTT.

This clonotype was detected ten times or more. The rearrangement joins TRBV6-5 to TRBJ2-3; D is undetermined. This CDR3 contains 16 residues. The ends were cut back, 1 base at V and 0 bases at J, with 11 bases in the middle. Germline lookup yields CDR1 MNHEY and CDR2 SVGAGI. The CDR3 bases are TGTGCCAGCAGTTACTTGGTGATGGGCAGCACAGATACGCAGTATTTT. Translated: CASSYLVMGSTDTQYF.

This clonotype was seen only a few times. V gene TRBV7-9 combines with J gene TRBJ2-7, with no clear D. CDR3 length equals 13 residues. CDR1 and CDR2 (germline): SEHNR, FQNEAQ (reference sequence). V was shortened by 4 bases and J by 5 bases, with 12 bases between the two germline ends. The CDR3 coding sequence is TGTGCCAGCAGCTCCGGTTGGTTGGACGAGCAGTACTTC. This codes for CASSSGWLDEQYF.

The chain employs TRBV3-1 and TRBJ2-5; 8 bases are shared with TRBD1. The germline V gene encodes CDR1 LGHDT and CDR2 YNNKEL (reference sequence). Unmatched junction bases numbered 10, after V lost 7 bases and J lost 12 bases. CDR3 length: 12 amino acids. The CDR3 region has the DNA TGTGCCAGCACCAGAGACAGGGGCCGAGAGTACTTC. Residues: CASTRDRGREYF.

The genes are TRBV5-1 and TRBJ2-5; perhaps TRBD1 as D (6 bases). Germline CDR1 and CDR2: SGHRS and YFSETQ. The V end was cut by 5 bases, the J end by 1 base, with 12 bases between. The CDR3 is 14 residues long. The CDR3 region is CASSFTDSQETQYF. The CDR3 nucleotides are TGCGCCAGCAGTTTTACGGACAGCCAAGAGACCCAGTACTTC.

The chain uses TRBV11-2 and TRBJ2-3; TRBD2 aligns across 9 bases. V lost 3 bases to trimming and J lost 3 bases; unmatched junction nucleotides: 7. The germline CDR1 and CDR2 sequences are SGHAT and FQNNGV. The CDR3 contains 16 residues. CDR3 coding DNA: TGTGCCAGCAGCTTCTTTGCGGGAGGGCCGACAGATACGCAGTATTTT. It is translated as CASSFFAGGPTDTQYF.

This clonotype occurred a few times. The rearrangement uses TRBV20-1 and TRBJ2-1, with D maybe TRBD1 (6 bases). CDR1 is DFQATT and CDR2 is SNEGSKA in the germline V gene (reference sequence). The CDR3 runs to 15 residues. The V gene lost 3 bases and the J gene lost 7 bases, with 19 bases spanning the gap. CDR3 in DNA: TGCAGTGCTAGGGCGGGCCAGGGACATTCAAATGAGCAGTTCTTC. Its protein product is CSARAGQGHSNEQFF.

This clonotype was found a few times. The chain has TRBV3-1 and TRBJ2-3; TRBD2 agrees at 9 bases. The CDR3 extends over 19 amino acids. Unmatched junction bases numbered 17, after V lost 3 bases and J lost 4 bases. In germline, CDR1 is LGHDT, CDR2 YNNKEL (reference sequence). The CDR3: CASSQNRGLANSAPDTQYF. CDR3 DNA: TGTGCCAGCAGCCAGAACCGGGGACTAGCTAACTCGGCCCCAGATACGCAGTATTTT.

This clonotype was seen only a few times. CDR3 amino acids: CASSTPPPGEQYF. CDR3 nucleotides: TGTGCCAGCAGCACTCCCCCCCCGGGCGAGCAGTACTTC. The rearrangement uses TRBV7-2 and TRBJ2-7; D not resolved. Trimming shortened V by 5 bases and J by 6 bases, and 14 bases separated the two germline ends. This CDR3 is 13 amino acids long. Germline V gene sequence: CDR1 SGHTA, CDR2 FQGNSA.

This clonotype was observed many times. The chain couples TRBV28 to TRBJ2-1, with 9 positions matching TRBD2. CDR3 length equals 14 residues. V shed 7 bases and J 1 base; nucleotides not matched to a gene: 2. Germline V gives CDR1 MDHEN, CDR2 SYDVKM. This CDR3 reads CASKTSGSYNEQFF. The DNA for the CDR3 is TGTGCCAGCAAGACTAGCGGATCCTACAATGAGCAGTTCTTC.

The CDR3 sequence: CSASTATSGSRNEQYF. The CDR3 DNA reads as TGCAGTGCTTCTACCGCGACTAGCGGGAGTAGAAACGAGCAGTACTTC. The J gene is TRBJ2-7, the V gene TRBV20-1, with 12 bases fitting TRBD2. The CDR3 has 16 amino acids. The germline V gene has CDR1 DFQATT and CDR2 SNEGSKA (reference sequence). Trimming removed 5 bases from V and 5 bases from J; junction bases left unmatched: 13.

A few counts support this clonotype. The genes are TRBV7-2 and TRBJ2-2, with a weak D call TRBD2 (5 bases). This CDR3 comprises 13 residues. The V end was cut by 8 bases, the J end by 6 bases, with 13 bases between. The germline CDR1 and CDR2 sequences are SGHTA and FQGNSA. Here the CDR3 reads CASYRADAGELFF. CDR3 bases: TGTGCCAGCTATAGAGCGGACGCCGGGGAGCTGTTTTTT.

The rearrangement joins TRBV12-3 or TRBV12-4 to TRBJ2-3; TRBD2 matches at 12 bases. With 7 bases clipped from V and 4 bases from J, the junction kept 6 bases outside the gene matches. The length of the CDR3 is 15 residues. The CDR3 loop is CASTLAGGPADTQYF. Here the CDR3 DNA reads TGTGCCAGCACGCTAGCGGGAGGGCCGGCAGATACGCAGTATTTT.

The gene calls are TRBV15 and TRBJ2-3; D is possibly TRBD1 or TRBD2 (5 bases each). V was clipped by 3 bases and J by 1 base, with 14 bases between them. This CDR3 has 16 amino acids. From germline, CDR1 is LNHNV and CDR2 YYDKDF (reference sequence). The DNA of the CDR3 is TGTGCCACCAGCAGCCTAGCTAGGGGCGGCACAGATACGCAGTATTTT. The encoded protein is CATSSLARGGTDTQYF.

This clonotype was picked up many times. The rearrangement joins TRBV5-1 to TRBJ2-1; 16 nucleotides align to TRBD2. V dropped 4 bases and J dropped 7; count of bases not matched to a gene: 8. Germline V gives CDR1 SGHRS, CDR2 YFSETQ. CDR3 length: 17 amino acids. Here the CDR3 reads CASSTGTSGRAANEQFF. CDR3 sequence (DNA): TGCGCCAGCAGCACGGGGACTAGCGGGAGGGCCGCAAATGAGCAGTTCTTC. Looking up the rest from reference TRBV5-1 and TRBJ2-1 gives the full variable domain: KAGVTQTPRYLIKTRGQQVTLSCSPISGHRSVSWYQQTPGQGLQFLFEYFSETQRNKGNFPGRFSGRQFSNSRSEMNVSTLELGDSALYLCASSTGTSGRAANEQFFGPGTRLTVL.

A few counts support this clonotype. The chain uses TRBV20-1 and TRBJ2-5, with 15 positions matching TRBD2. CDR3 length equals 19 residues. V trimming: 6 bases; J trimming: 4 bases; junction bases outside the gene matches: 18. Germline V gives CDR1 DFQATT, CDR2 SNEGSKA (reference sequence). CDR3 DNA sequence: TGCAGTGCATTCCTTGGGGCCGGGACTAGCGGGAGGTTTAGAGAGACCCAGTACTTC. Residues: CSAFLGAGTSGRFRETQYF.

Notes on this clonotype: A much more abundant neighbour one base away suggests this may be a read error. This chain links TRBV20-1 with TRBJ2-3; maybe TRBD1 (6 bases). Germline CDR1 DFQATT, CDR2 SNEGSKA (reference sequence). The CDR3 loop spans 12 amino acids. The DNA of the CDR3 is TGCAGTTCTAGACAGGACAGTTATACGCAGTATTTT. It is translated as CSSRQDSYTQYF.

For this clonotype: An end of the junction differs from the germline gene, which may be a read error. The chain carries TRBV18 and TRBJ2-3; D perhaps matches TRBD2 (5 bases). This CDR3 has 12 residues. Germline V gene sequence: CDR1 KGHSH, CDR2 LQKENI. In DNA, the CDR3 is TGTGACAGCTCCAGCGGCGTGGATACGCAGTATTTT. As protein: CDSSSGVDTQYF.

There are a few counts of this clonotype. V is TRBV29-1 and J is TRBJ1-2, with D perhaps TRBD1 (5 bases). V lost 0 bases and J lost 6, with 17 bases in between. This CDR3 region has 15 residues. Per germline, CDR1 SQVTM and CDR2 ANQGSEA. The CDR3 DNA sequence: TGCAGCGTTGAAGATTCGGGGACCTCAAAGGATGGCTACACCTTC. Translated: CSVEDSGTSKDGYTF.

This chain uses TRBV19 with TRBJ2-5, with a weak D call TRBD2 (6 bases). CDR1 and CDR2 from the germline V gene are LNHDA and SQIVND (reference sequence). Trimming pared 3 bases from V and 0 bases from J, leaving 14 bases between. CDR3 length equals 16 residues. The CDR3 reads CASSIILAANQETQYF. The CDR3 DNA follows: TGTGCCAGTAGTATTATATTAGCGGCTAACCAAGAGACCCAGTACTTC.

This chain links TRBV20-1 with TRBJ2-3; D uncertain. Trimming pared 4 bases from V and 6 bases from J, leaving 8 bases between. The CDR3 totals 11 residues. In germline, CDR1 is DFQATT, CDR2 SNEGSKA (reference sequence). This chain's CDR3 is CSANPKDTQYF. The CDR3 bases are TGCAGTGCTAACCCTAAGGATACGCAGTATTTT.

This clonotype was seen only a few times. The gene calls are TRBV4-1 and TRBJ2-7; 11 positions agree with TRBD1. The CDR3 has 14 amino acids. Germline assignment: CDR1 MGHRA and CDR2 YSYEKL. J was trimmed by 4 bases and V by 3 bases; bases with no gene match: 2. The CDR3 loop is CASSQDRGLYEQYF. The CDR3 DNA follows: TGCGCCAGCAGCCAGGACAGGGGGCTTTACGAGCAGTACTTC.

This clonotype showed up many times. The rearrangement links TRBV24-1 to TRBJ2-1; no firm D call. V shed 1 base and J shed 9 bases, with 6 bases lying between them. The CDR3 has 12 residues. Germline V gene lookup returns CDR1 KGHDR and CDR2 SFDVKD. As DNA, the CDR3 is TGTGCCACCAGTGATTTTGGGGTTGAGCAGTTCTTC. Amino acid sequence: CATSDFGVEQFF.

This clonotype has just a few counts. The chain couples TRBV7-2 to TRBJ2-3; 7 nucleotides match TRBD1. With V trimmed by 3 bases and J by 4 bases, 10 bases remained unmatched. This CDR3 has 16 residues. From germline, CDR1 is SGHTA and CDR2 FQGNSA. CDR3 region: CASSFIRTGEPDTQYF. Written as DNA, the CDR3 is TGTGCCAGCAGCTTCATCCGTACAGGGGAGCCAGATACGCAGTATTTT.

The V and J genes are TRBV5-4 and TRBJ2-1; 11 bases fit TRBD2. The CDR3 totals 17 residues. CDR1 SGHNT and CDR2 YYREEE come from the germline V gene (reference sequence). Trimming cost V 4 bases and J 2 bases; bases outside gene matches: 8. Written as DNA, the CDR3 is TGTGCCAGCAGCGTGGCCGGGACTAGCGGAACCTACAATGAGCAGTTCTTC. Encoded protein: CASSVAGTSGTYNEQFF.

The gene calls are TRBV5-1 and TRBJ2-2; D gene unclear. Germline V gene sequence: CDR1 SGHRS, CDR2 YFSETQ. This CDR3 region has 13 residues. The V end was cut by 0 bases, the J end by 4 bases, with 4 bases between. DNA of the CDR3: TGCGCCAGCAGCTTGGATGGCACCGGGGAGCTGTTTTTT. Translating it yields CASSLDGTGELFF.